The 29 T cell receptor beta chains presented below share a single source sample, sequenced in a study of OX40 agonist ivuxolimab in advanced cancers. The data were produced by immunoSEQ multiplex PCR, yet TCRdb's version contains in-frame clones alone and is incomplete. Here the sample spans about 80,000 clones, 85% being singletons. The sequencing used CD4+ or CD8+ T cells sorted from blood, collected in a trial of the OX40 agonist ivuxolimab. The receptors were gathered from an adult with an advanced solid tumor such as melanoma, head and neck, liver or kidney cancer.

This chain uses TRBV28 with TRBJ2-1; D is undetermined. V lost 1 base, J lost 6 bases, and 10 bases lay in between. The CDR3 has 14 amino acids. Germline CDR1 MDHEN, CDR2 SYDVKM. For the CDR3, the DNA is TGTGCCAGCAGTTTATCAGTATTCCTCAATGAGCAGTTCTTC. Its protein is CASSLSVFLNEQFF. Full variable domain (missing parts from reference TRBV28 and TRBJ2-1): DVKVTQSSRYLVKRTGEKVFLECVQDMDHENMFWYRQDPGLGLRLIYFSYDVKMKEKGDIPEGYSVSREKKERFSLILESASTNQTSMYLCASSLSVFLNEQFFGPGTRLTVL.

This clone has just a few counts. This sequence joins TRBV10-3 and TRBJ2-3, with 9 positions matching TRBD2. This CDR3 spans 17 amino acids. Unmatched junction bases numbered 10, after V lost 2 bases and J lost 4 bases. The germline V gene has CDR1 ENHRY and CDR2 SYGVKD. The DNA for the CDR3 is TGTGCCATCAGTGAGCCCCAGGGATTAGCGGGGGCAGATACGCAGTATTTT. Translation gives CAISEPQGLAGADTQYF.

V is TRBV9 and J is TRBJ1-1, with D possibly TRBD1 on 5 matching bases. Germline V gives CDR1 SGDLS, CDR2 YYNGEE. Deletions cut 0 bases from V and 1 base from J, with 19 bases between. This CDR3 has 18 amino acids. The CDR3, as DNA: TGTGCCAGCAGCGTAGACCGAGGTGGGGGGGAGAGGAACACTGAAGCTTTCTTT. This translates into CASSVDRGGGERNTEAFF. Supplemented by reference TRBV9 and TRBJ1-1, the full variable domain reads DSGVTQTPKHLITATGQRVTLRCSPRSGDLSVYWYQQSLDQGLQFLIQYYNGEERAKGNILERFSAQQFPDLHSELNLSSLELGDSALYFCASSVDRGGGERNTEAFFGQGTRLTVV.

By its share, this clone is large. The J gene is TRBJ2-5, the V gene TRBV2; 8 bases line up with TRBD2. The CDR3 contains 15 residues. The germline V gene has CDR1 SNHLY and CDR2 FYNNEI. The junction had 14 bases not matched to a gene; V was cut back by 10 bases and J by 4 bases. The CDR3 sequence is CATKPGSGSGETQYF. The CDR3 DNA reads as TGTGCCACCAAACCCGGGAGCGGGAGTGGAGAGACCCAGTACTTC.

V and J are TRBV30 and TRBJ1-2, with D hard to call. Looked up from germline, CDR1 is GTSNPN and CDR2 is SVGIG (reference sequence). CDR3 length: 15 amino acids. V gave up 0 bases and J gave up 8 bases, with 19 bases separating them. CDR3 DNA sequence: TGTGCCTGGAGTGTCTTACAGTACTCCGCAGGCGGCTACACCTTC. Translation: CAWSVLQYSAGGYTF.

The gene calls are TRBV28 and TRBJ1-2; tentatively, D is TRBD1 (5 bases). The CDR3 is 15 residues long. V gave up 5 bases and J gave up 8 bases, with 21 bases separating them. Germline V gene data show CDR1 as MDHEN and CDR2 as SYDVKM. CDR3 in amino acids: CASSPETRGGAGYTF. For the CDR3, the DNA is TGTGCCAGCAGTCCCGAAACGAGGGGCGGTGCGGGCTACACCTTC.

The chain employs TRBV7-2 and TRBJ1-2; the match to TRBD1 covers 7 bases. The CDR3 sequence is 19 residues long. The V and J ends lost 0 bases and 8 bases, in that order; junction bases with no gene match: 21. The germline V gene encodes CDR1 SGHTA and CDR2 FQGNSA. CDR3 loop: CASSLAVGGQVAIRWGYTF. CDR3 nucleotide sequence: TGTGCCAGCAGCTTAGCGGTGGGAGGACAGGTCGCAATCCGATGGGGCTACACCTTC.

This clone was recorded once. The chain links TRBV6-6 to TRBJ2-2, with D perhaps TRBD1 (5 bases). This CDR3 spans 14 amino acids. V was clipped by 8 bases and J by 6 bases, with 16 bases between them. Germline values: CDR1 MNHNY, CDR2 SVGAGI (reference sequence). In nucleotides, the CDR3 is TGTGCCAGCTGTAGGCAGGGTGGGGCCGGGGAGCTGTTTTTT. It specifies CASCRQGGAGELFF.

The chain joins TRBV11-1 to TRBJ2-7; possibly TRBD2 for D (6 bases). This CDR3 has 16 amino acids. Germline assignment: CDR1 SGHAT and CDR2 FQDESV (reference sequence). V was shortened by 1 base and J by 2 bases, with 15 bases between the two germline ends. CDR3 nucleotide sequence: TGTGCCAGCAGCTTAGGCGGGGTCGGAACGCCCTACGAGCAGTACTTC. Its translation is CASSLGGVGTPYEQYF.

This chain links TRBV28 with TRBJ2-5; 8 bases align to TRBD2. The germline gives CDR1 MDHEN, CDR2 SYDVKM. With V trimmed by 7 bases and J by 4 bases, 11 bases remained unmatched. The CDR3 has 15 amino acids. In DNA form, the CDR3 reads TGTGCCAGCAAACCAGCGGGAGTTGGTCGAGAGACCCAGTACTTC. Translating it yields CASKPAGVGRETQYF. Looking up the rest from reference TRBV28 and TRBJ2-5 gives the full variable domain: DVKVTQSSRYLVKRTGEKVFLECVQDMDHENMFWYRQDPGLGLRLIYFSYDVKMKEKGDIPEGYSVSREKKERFSLILESASTNQTSMYLCASKPAGVGRETQYFGPGTRLLVL.

CDR3 amino acids: CASSFIQSNTGELFF. The CDR3 bases are TGTGCCAGCAGCTTTATACAGTCAAACACCGGGGAGCTGTTTTTT. The rearrangement uses TRBV7-6 and TRBJ2-2; no clear D gene. Germline CDR1 SGHVS, CDR2 FNYEAQ. The CDR3 totals 15 residues. V was pared by 3 bases and J by 2 bases, with 10 bases between.

The chain recombines TRBV5-8 with TRBJ2-1, with TRBD2 matching 14 bases. The length of the CDR3 is 18 residues. From germline, CDR1 is SGHTS and CDR2 YDEGEE. The J segment lost 0 bases and the V segment lost 5 bases, leaving 7 bases of the junction unmatched. CDR3 sequence: CASRGGTSGRYSYNEQFF. As DNA, the CDR3 is TGTGCCAGCAGGGGGGGGACTAGCGGGAGATACTCCTACAATGAGCAGTTCTTC. The full variable domain, rest sourced from reference TRBV5-8 and TRBJ2-1, is EAGVTQSPTHLIKTRGQQATLRCSPISGHTSVYWYQQALGLGLQFLLWYDEGEERNRGNFPPRFSGRQFPNYSSELNVNALELEDSALYLCASRGGTSGRYSYNEQFFGPGTRLTVL.

Only one count was recorded for this clone. This chain uses TRBV6-6 with TRBJ1-2; D gene ambiguous. Trimming took 6 bases from V and 8 from J, leaving 13 bases between them. The CDR3 runs 12 residues. Germline lookup yields CDR1 MNHNY and CDR2 SVGAGI (reference sequence). CDR3 coding DNA: TGTGCCAGCAGCCCTACCTCCTGGGGCTACACCTTC. Translating it yields CASSPTSWGYTF.

The gene calls are TRBV7-3 and TRBJ2-1; the D call may be TRBD1 or TRBD2 (5 bases each). The CDR3 runs to 12 residues. Trimming took 5 bases from V and 10 from J, leaving 12 bases between them. Germline-derived CDR1 and CDR2 are SGHTA and FQGTGA. The CDR3 nucleotides read TGTGCCAGCAGCCCCACCTGGGGGGAGCAGTTCTTC. Its protein is CASSPTWGEQFF.

This chain connects TRBV5-4 to TRBJ2-1; D unclear. V was pared by 0 bases and J by 9 bases, with 4 bases between. The germline V gene has CDR1 SGHNT and CDR2 YYREEE (reference sequence). This CDR3 contains 11 residues. CDR3 amino acids: CASSLGGEQFF. The CDR3 bases are TGTGCCAGCAGCTTGGGGGGTGAGCAGTTCTTC.

The chain links TRBV4-2 to TRBJ1-1; D remains unclear. Germline CDR1 and CDR2: LGHNA and YNFKEQ. The CDR3 totals 14 residues. V gave up 0 bases and J gave up 1 base, with 6 bases separating them. The CDR3 protein is CASSQEAANTEAFF. CDR3 DNA: TGTGCCAGCAGCCAAGAGGCGGCGAACACTGAAGCTTTCTTT.

J is TRBJ2-2 and V is TRBV5-4; 7 bases are shared with TRBD2. The CDR3 totals 15 residues. J was trimmed by 4 bases and V by 6 bases; bases with no gene match: 9. The germline gives CDR1 SGHNT, CDR2 YYREEE (reference sequence). CDR3 sequence reads: CASTRGGVATGELFF. DNA for the CDR3: TGTGCCAGCACCCGTGGGGGGGTTGCCACCGGGGAGCTGTTTTTT.

The genes are TRBV2 and TRBJ2-2, with 15 bases identical to TRBD2. CDR3 length: 16 residues. Germline lookup yields CDR1 SNHLY and CDR2 FYNNEI. The J segment lost 8 bases and the V segment lost 6 bases, leaving 7 bases of the junction unmatched. CDR3 coding DNA: TGTGCCAGCAGGCCCGGGACTAGCGGGAGGACTGGGGAGCTGTTTTTT. Its translation is CASRPGTSGRTGELFF.

The rearrangement links TRBV7-3 to TRBJ2-3; TRBD2 matches 7 bases. The CDR3 consists of 12 residues. V gave up 5 bases and J gave up 6 bases; unmatched junction bases: 2. Looked up from germline, CDR1 is SGHTA and CDR2 is FQGTGA. CDR3 bases: TGTGCCAGCAGCCCGCGGGGGGATACGCAGTATTTT. The encoded protein is CASSPRGDTQYF.

The V and J genes are TRBV6-6 and TRBJ2-3; 8 nucleotides match TRBD2. The CDR3 runs to 15 residues. Germline V lookup: CDR1 MNHNY, CDR2 SVGAGI (reference sequence). With V trimmed by 4 bases and J by 3 bases, 6 bases remained unmatched. CDR3 in DNA: TGTGCCAGCAGTTTTTCTACTAGCGGTACAGATACGCAGTATTTT. The encoded protein is CASSFSTSGTDTQYF.

This rearrangement joins TRBV9 to TRBJ2-5; possible D gene TRBD1, 6 bases. Looked up from germline, CDR1 is SGDLS and CDR2 is YYNGEE. The CDR3 sequence is 14 residues long. The germline V and J ends were trimmed by 3 bases and 0 bases, with 9 bases remaining between them. The CDR3 loop reads CASSAGVNQETQYF. DNA of the CDR3: TGTGCCAGCAGCGCAGGGGTCAACCAAGAGACCCAGTACTTC. The full variable domain, its missing parts supplied by reference TRBV9 and TRBJ2-5, is DSGVTQTPKHLITATGQRVTLRCSPRSGDLSVYWYQQSLDQGLQFLIQYYNGEERAKGNILERFSAQQFPDLHSELNLSSLELGDSALYFCASSAGVNQETQYFGPGTRLLVL.

This chain joins TRBV27 and TRBJ2-7; 8 nucleotides agree with TRBD1. Germline-derived CDR1 and CDR2 are MNHEY and SMNVEV (reference sequence). J was trimmed by 7 bases and V by 4 bases; bases with no gene match: 12. The CDR3 runs 15 residues. The CDR3 loop reads CASSWARQGSGEQYF. The CDR3 DNA reads TGTGCCAGCAGTTGGGCCCGACAGGGGTCGGGGGAGCAGTACTTC.

V is TRBV28 and J is TRBJ1-2, with unresolved D. V dropped 8 bases and J dropped 1 base, with 14 bases sitting between them. CDR3 length: 14 amino acids. The V gene's germline CDR1 is MDHEN and CDR2 SYDVKM. The CDR3 coding sequence is TGTGCCAGCTGCTATGGCAGGATTAACTATGGCTACACCTTC. It yields the protein CASCYGRINYGYTF.

The genes are TRBV19 and TRBJ2-7; 7 bases are shared with TRBD1. Germline values: CDR1 LNHDA, CDR2 SQIVND (reference sequence). The V and J ends lost 5 bases and 7 bases, in that order; junction bases with no gene match: 11. The CDR3 is 14 residues long. The CDR3 loop is CASSLGTANGEQYF. The CDR3 DNA reads TGTGCCAGTAGTTTAGGGACAGCTAACGGGGAGCAGTACTTC.

The table lists this clone with a count of one. V is TRBV28 and J is TRBJ1-2; a weak D match, TRBD1 (5 bases). The CDR3 runs 15 residues. Deletions cut 7 bases from V and 8 bases from J, with 23 bases between. Germline CDR1 and CDR2: MDHEN and SYDVKM. This chain's CDR3 is CASKNDQGPGGGYTF. DNA for the CDR3: TGTGCCAGCAAAAATGATCAGGGACCAGGCGGCGGCTACACCTTC.

V and J are TRBV27 and TRBJ1-2; TRBD1 is a possible D gene (6 bases). Germline V gene data show CDR1 as MNHEY and CDR2 as SMNVEV (reference sequence). This CDR3 comprises 14 residues. The V end was cut by 7 bases, the J end by 6 bases, with 18 bases between. The CDR3 spells CASTQTGSSNGYTF. The CDR3 DNA reads as TGTGCCAGCACCCAAACAGGGTCCTCGAATGGCTACACCTTC.

J is TRBJ1-1 and V is TRBV4-1, with D possibly TRBD1 on 6 matching bases. Germline V gene lookup returns CDR1 MGHRA and CDR2 YSYEKL. The CDR3 extends over 17 amino acids. Deletions cut 6 bases from V and 6 bases from J, with 26 bases between. CDR3: CASSLSPSGTTVPEAFF. CDR3 in DNA: TGCGCCAGCAGTCTCTCCCCTTCCGGGACAACGGTCCCTGAAGCTTTCTTT.

This clone is a singleton in its sample. The J gene is TRBJ2-2, the V gene TRBV28; D remains ambiguous. V dropped 3 bases and J dropped 3 bases, with 8 bases sitting between them. Germline CDR1 is MDHEN and CDR2 is SYDVKM. The CDR3 contains 14 residues. The CDR3 protein is CASSFGQYTGELFF. The CDR3 nucleotides are TGTGCCAGCAGTTTTGGCCAATACACCGGGGAGCTGTTTTTT. The entire variable domain, with the rest obtained from reference TRBV28 and TRBJ2-2, is as follows: DVKVTQSSRYLVKRTGEKVFLECVQDMDHENMFWYRQDPGLGLRLIYFSYDVKMKEKGDIPEGYSVSREKKERFSLILESASTNQTSMYLCASSFGQYTGELFFGEGSRLTVL.

The chain uses TRBV5-6 and TRBJ1-2; the match to TRBD1 covers 11 bases. The CDR3 is 14 amino acids. The V gene's germline CDR1 is SGHDT and CDR2 YYEEEE. The junction had 4 bases not matched to a gene; V was cut back by 4 bases and J by 5 bases. The CDR3 DNA reads as TGTGCCAGCAGCGGGGACAGGGGGAGGTATGGCTACACCTTC. Translated, it gives CASSGDRGRYGYTF.